This TCR beta chain was documented in a study of T cell responses to AZD1222 COVID-19 vaccine. Regarding the study as a whole: Donor demographics were predominantly white British with a female majority; clonal diversity may be underestimated.

Notes on this clone: The antigen is unknown.

The data were produced by immunoSEQ multiplex PCR, yet TCRdb's version contains in-frame clones alone and is incomplete. Found here are some 120,000 clones, 91% of them singletons; the top ten hold 5.4%. Looked up from germline, CDR1 is GTSNPN and CDR2 is SVGIG (reference sequence). The J segment lost 2 bases and the V segment lost 5 bases, leaving 20 bases of the junction unmatched. The CDR3 sequence is 19 residues long. The input for sequencing was peripheral blood, taken on day 0 of AZD1222 vaccination. The V gene is TRBV30, the J gene TRBJ2-7, with 11 bases lining up with TRBD2. The sequence derives from an adult in good health. The CDR3, as DNA: TGTGCCTGGTTAAGGGGGACTAGCGGCCGCCTGGGGGGCACCTACGAGCAGTACTTC. Protein sequence: CAWLRGTSGRLGGTYEQYF.